What follows are 21 T cell receptor beta chains derived from one specimen sequenced in a study of blood T cell repertoires in COVID-19. Generated by immunoSEQ multiplex PCR, the TCRdb table keeps only in-frame clones and is missing some. The sample has tens of thousands of clones; 80% to 90% are singletons. The source material was peripheral blood. All receptors derive from a man in his sixties with active COVID-19.

The rearrangement uses TRBV2 and TRBJ2-3, with D possibly being TRBD2 (6 bases). CDR1 is SNHLY and CDR2 is FYNNEI in the germline V gene. The ends were cut back, 3 bases at V and 2 bases at J, with 18 bases in the middle. The CDR3 is 17 residues long. The CDR3 sequence is CASSDEEGASYTDTQYF. CDR3 sequence (DNA): TGTGCCAGCAGTGATGAGGAGGGAGCAAGTTACACAGATACGCAGTATTTT. Filled out from reference TRBV2 and TRBJ2-3, the complete variable domain reads EPEVTQTPSHQVTQMGQEVILRCVPISNHLYFYWYRQILGQKVEFLVSFYNNEISEKSEIFDDQFSVERPDGSNFTLKIRSTKLEDSAMYFCASSDEEGASYTDTQYFGPGTRLTVL.

The chain combines TRBV3-1 (or the pseudogene TRBV3-2) with TRBJ2-7; 8 bases match TRBD2. The V segment lost 3 bases and the J segment 5 bases; nucleotides outside the gene matches: 3. Germline values: CDR1 LGHDT, CDR2 YNNKEL (reference sequence). The CDR3 extends over 13 amino acids. The CDR3 DNA sequence: TGTGCCAGCAGCCAGGCGGGGGGCCACGAGCAGTACTTC. Residues: CASSQAGGHEQYF.

This chain joins TRBV19 and TRBJ1-1; 8 bases map to TRBD1. Germline CDR1 and CDR2: LNHDA and SQIVND (reference sequence). Losses at the gene ends were 4 bases for V and 2 bases for J; bases not matched to a gene: 6. CDR3 length: 15 amino acids. CDR3 nucleotides: TGTGCCAGTAGTACCGGACAGGGTATTAACACTGAAGCTTTCTTT. Protein: CASSTGQGINTEAFF.

In DNA, the CDR3 is TGTGCCAGCAGCCCGGGACAGAACACTGAAGCTTTCTTT. As protein: CASSPGQNTEAFF. The rearrangement uses TRBV7-6 and TRBJ1-1; TRBD1 might be the D (6 bases). The V end lost 5 bases, the J end lost 1 base, and 8 bases lay between the germline ends. The CDR3 runs 13 residues. Germline V lookup: CDR1 SGHVS, CDR2 FNYEAQ.

This clone occurred once. V gene TRBV5-1 combines with J gene TRBJ2-3; weak D call: TRBD2 (6 bases). V shed 0 bases and J shed 1 base, with 9 bases lying between them. Germline CDR1 is SGHRS and CDR2 is YFSETQ. The CDR3 spans 15 residues. CDR3 bases: TGCGCCAGCAGCTTGGCAGGAGGGGGCACAGATACGCAGTATTTT. It codes for CASSLAGGGTDTQYF.

This chain connects TRBV5-3 to TRBJ1-5; D may be TRBD1 (5 bases). TRBV5-3 is filed as an ORF, its function uncertain. The CDR3 is 18 residues long. V lost 3 bases and J 0 bases, leaving 19 bases between the germline ends. The CDR3 bases are TGTGCCAGAAGCTCAGATCTACACTCAGGGTATAGCAATCAGCCCCAGCATTTT. Translation gives CARSSDLHSGYSNQPQHF.

The chain has TRBV19 and TRBJ2-4; perhaps TRBD1 as D (6 bases). Germline CDR1 reads LNHDA; CDR2 reads SQIVND (reference sequence). The length of the CDR3 is 14 residues. V was shortened by 5 bases and J by 7 bases, with 15 bases between the two germline ends. The CDR3 sequence: CASSSSDRRNIQYF. The CDR3 DNA follows: TGTGCCAGTAGTTCTTCGGACAGAAGGAACATTCAGTACTTC.

The rearrangement joins TRBV19 to TRBJ2-1, with 8 bases fitting TRBD1. Germline V lookup: CDR1 LNHDA, CDR2 SQIVND (reference sequence). This CDR3 contains 15 residues. V dropped 1 base and J dropped 7; count of bases not matched to a gene: 6. The CDR3 DNA follows: TGTGCCAGTAGTATAGCGGACCGACAGGGGAATGAGCAGTTCTTC. It is translated as CASSIADRQGNEQFF. Combining the CDR3 with reference TRBV19 and TRBJ2-1 gives the whole variable domain DGGITQSPKYLFRKEGQNVTLSCEQNLNHDAMYWYRQDPGQGLRLIYYSQIVNDFQKGDIAEGYSVSREKKESFPLTVTSAQKNPTAFYLCASSIADRQGNEQFFGPGTRLTVL.

This chain uses TRBV3-1 (or the pseudogene TRBV3-2) with TRBJ1-2; no clear D. Germline CDR1 reads LGHDT; CDR2 reads YNNKEL (reference sequence). CDR3 length: 16 residues. V was trimmed by 4 bases and J by 8 bases, leaving 23 bases between them. This chain's CDR3 is CASSPLASRSVGGYTF. The CDR3 region has the DNA TGTGCCAGCAGCCCGCTAGCATCCCGATCGGTGGGGGGCTACACCTTC.

The J gene is TRBJ1-2, the V gene TRBV7-9; no clear D. The CDR3 runs to 13 residues. The germline CDR1 and CDR2 sequences are SEHNR and FQNEAQ (reference sequence). V lost 0 bases, J lost 5 bases, and 7 bases lay in between. CDR3 coding DNA: TGTGCCAGCAGCTTAGCTGTAACATATGGCTACACCTTC. Translation gives CASSLAVTYGYTF.

The chain joins TRBV4-1 to TRBJ2-5; D call uncertain. Between the trimmed V and J ends, which lost 1 base and 5 bases, there was a span of 8 bases. The CDR3 consists of 13 residues. The V gene's germline CDR1 is MGHRA and CDR2 YSYEKL. CDR3 loop: CASSQVLVETQYF. CDR3 nucleotide sequence: TGCGCCAGCAGCCAAGTCCTCGTGGAGACCCAGTACTTC.

The rearrangement uses TRBV2 and TRBJ2-3; D ambiguous. The CDR3 sequence is 11 residues long. Germline CDR1 is SNHLY and CDR2 is FYNNEI. V dropped 4 bases and J dropped 7 bases, with 6 bases sitting between them. CDR3 in DNA: TGTGCCAGCAGTGGAGAGTATACGCAGTATTTT. Translation: CASSGEYTQYF.

The J gene is TRBJ1-1, the V gene TRBV7-9; 7 bases agree with TRBD1. CDR1 is SEHNR, CDR2 FQNEAQ, per germline (reference sequence). The CDR3 runs to 15 residues. Trimming took 5 bases from V and 0 from J; bases not matched to a gene: 6. CDR3 sequence (DNA): TGTGCCAGCAGCCCCTCGGGACAGATGAACACTGAAGCTTTCTTT. It specifies CASSPSGQMNTEAFF.

This clone is a singleton in its sample. The chain is built from TRBV19 and TRBJ1-3; D is unclear. There are 12 residues in the CDR3. Trimming left V 8 bases short and J 2 bases short, with 7 bases between. Germline CDR1 is LNHDA and CDR2 is SQIVND (reference sequence). The DNA for the CDR3 is TGTGCCAGTCTGAGCCCTGGAAACACCATATATTTT. Translating gives CASLSPGNTIYF.

V and J are TRBV7-8 and TRBJ2-7; D is possibly TRBD1 (6 bases). Trimming left V 4 bases short and J 4 bases short, with 11 bases between. This CDR3 is built from 13 residues. CDR1 SGHVS and CDR2 FQNEAQ come from the germline V gene. CDR3 sequence (DNA): TGTGCCAGCAGCTCCCGGACAGCGTACGAGCAGTACTTC. Translating gives CASSSRTAYEQYF. Looking up the rest from reference TRBV7-8 and TRBJ2-7 gives the full variable domain: GAGVSQSPRYKVAKRGQDVALRCDPISGHVSLFWYQQALGQGPEFLTYFQNEAQLDKSGLPSDRFFAERPEGSVSTLKIQRTQQEDSAVYLCASSSRTAYEQYFGPGTRLTVT.

The chain carries TRBV19 and TRBJ1-6, with D maybe TRBD1 (6 bases). The V end was cut by 4 bases, the J end by 8 bases, with 12 bases between. The germline CDR1 and CDR2 sequences are LNHDA and SQIVND (reference sequence). The CDR3 is 14 residues long. CDR3 coding DNA: TGTGCCAGTAGTACGGACAGCCGATATTCACCCCTCCACTTT. Amino acids: CASSTDSRYSPLHF.

The chain employs TRBV19 and TRBJ2-3; no reliable D call. Germline values: CDR1 LNHDA, CDR2 SQIVND (reference sequence). Deletions cut 7 bases from V and 4 bases from J, with 12 bases between. This CDR3 has 13 amino acids. The CDR3 is CASTAFLSDTQYF. CDR3 bases: TGTGCCAGTACTGCCTTTCTATCAGATACGCAGTATTTT.

The chain uses TRBV6-2 or TRBV6-3 and TRBJ2-1, with D perhaps TRBD1 (5 bases). Germline V gene lookup returns CDR1 MNHEY and CDR2 SVGEGT. The CDR3 runs to 14 residues. The ends were cut back, 2 bases at V and 10 bases at J, with 15 bases in the middle. Here the CDR3 DNA reads TGTGCCAGCAGTTACGGGGCAGGGTCAAGCGAGCAGTTCTTC. Protein product: CASSYGAGSSEQFF.

The rearrangement links TRBV9 to TRBJ2-1; TRBD2 aligns across 8 bases. V dropped 2 bases and J dropped 4; count of bases not matched to a gene: 5. The CDR3 contains 15 residues. The germline gives CDR1 SGDLS, CDR2 YYNGEE. Here the CDR3 reads CASSVRLASYNEQFF. CDR3 sequence (DNA): TGTGCCAGCAGCGTCAGACTAGCGAGTTACAATGAGCAGTTCTTC.

The J gene is TRBJ2-3, the V gene TRBV28, with 8 bases fitting TRBD2. Trimming took 7 bases from V and 8 from J; bases not matched to a gene: 11. This CDR3 region has 14 residues. Germline V gives CDR1 MDHEN, CDR2 SYDVKM. The CDR3 sequence: CASTTTGGLATQYF. The DNA of the CDR3 is TGTGCCAGCACTACCACGGGGGGGCTAGCTACGCAGTATTTT.

The chain recombines TRBV5-1 with TRBJ2-2; D ambiguous. Deletions cut 5 bases from V and 2 bases from J, with 10 bases between. Germline V lookup: CDR1 SGHRS, CDR2 YFSETQ. This CDR3 is built from 14 residues. CDR3 in DNA: TGCGCCAGCAGATTACAAACCAACACCGGGGAGCTGTTTTTT. Its translation: CASRLQTNTGELFF.